This TCR beta chain was identified during a study of T cells after yellow fever vaccination. In the study overall: Where fractions had low cell numbers, libraries were prepared from them with the SMART-Seq v4 Ultra Low Input RNA kit. Study-level findings and limits: Few clonotypes appeared in both CD4 and CD8 compartments. Post-booster samples contained most primary-vaccination clones (approximately 96% CD4, less than 90% CD8).

This CDR3 is built from 15 residues. Germline V CDR1 and CDR2: KGHSH, LQKENI. Trimming stripped 3 bases from V and 0 bases from J, with 6 bases between. By 5'RACE template switching, TCR cDNA was produced, with a universal primer site and UMIs added in the process. A single record per CDR3 protein comes from TCRdb applying MiXCR to the 5' RACE reads. The sample gives 200,000 to 300,000 distinct CDR3 sequences, 5.5% to 8.5% of which show up once; more than 0.85% is in the top ten. Points on this clonotype: Its antigen is unknown.

The sample consisted of CD4+ T cells sorted from PBMCs, taken on the day of the yellow fever booster vaccination. This sequence joins TRBV18 and TRBJ2-6; D uncertain. The TCR was taken from a man aged 25 to 45 who received the YFV17D yellow fever vaccine. The CDR3: CASSPSGSGANVLTF. In nucleotides, the CDR3 is TGTGCCAGCTCACCCTCCGGCTCTGGGGCCAACGTCCTGACTTTC.